What follows is one T cell receptor (beta chain) and its context. This entry belongs to a study of T cells of healthy individuals. TCRdb processed the 5' RACE reads anew with MiXCR; each CDR3 protein has one entry. The sample lists around 63,000 distinct CDR3 sequences, roughly 17% occurring once. Trimming stripped 4 bases from V and 0 bases from J, with 2 bases between. Germline assignment: CDR1 WSHSY and CDR2 SAAADI. The CDR3 is made up of 12 amino acids. This clonotype was obtained from a human donor in good health. The chain uses TRBV10-2 and TRBJ2-3, with D unresolved. The CDR3 is CASSVSTDTQYF. The DNA of the CDR3 is TGCGCCAGCAGTGTTAGCACAGATACGCAGTATTTT.